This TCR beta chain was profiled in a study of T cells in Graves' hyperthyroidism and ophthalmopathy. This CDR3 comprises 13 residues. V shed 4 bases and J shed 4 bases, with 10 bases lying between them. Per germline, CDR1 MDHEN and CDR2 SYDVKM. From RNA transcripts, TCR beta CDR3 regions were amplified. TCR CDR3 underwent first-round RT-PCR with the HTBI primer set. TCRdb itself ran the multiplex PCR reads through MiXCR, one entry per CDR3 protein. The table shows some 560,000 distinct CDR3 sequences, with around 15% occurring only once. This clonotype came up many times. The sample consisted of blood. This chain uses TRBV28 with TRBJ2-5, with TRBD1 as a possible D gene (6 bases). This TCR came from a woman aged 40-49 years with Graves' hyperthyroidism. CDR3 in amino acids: CASSYRVPETQYF. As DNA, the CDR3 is TGTGCCAGCAGTTACAGGGTTCCAGAGACCCAGTACTTC.